The 16 T cell receptor beta chains reported below all come from one sample, sequenced in a study of shared clonotypes between healthy human individuals. Assay: immunoSEQ multiplex PCR; the TCRdb copy retains only in-frame clones and omits some. The sample lists about 2.4 million clones; approximately 90% were seen once. The sample taken for sequencing was naive CD4+ T cells sorted from blood. Subset here: CD45RA+ positively selected. All receptors derive from a man between 18 and 29 years old in good health.

V is TRBV28 and J is TRBJ2-3, with D tentatively TRBD1 or TRBD2 (6 bases each). This CDR3 has 12 residues. V was clipped by 7 bases and J by 6 bases, with 11 bases between them. CDR1 is MDHEN, CDR2 SYDVKM, per germline. CDR3 coding DNA: TGTGCCAGCATCAGAGGGGGGGATACGCAGTATTTT. Translation: CASIRGGDTQYF.

This sequence joins TRBV5-4 and TRBJ2-2; possible D gene TRBD1, 5 bases. Trimming removed 3 bases at V and 10 bases at J, with 19 bases between. This CDR3 spans 15 amino acids. Germline loops: CDR1 SGHNT, CDR2 YYREEE (reference sequence). The CDR3 DNA follows: TGTGCCAGCAGCTCACTCCCCATGGGGCGAGAGGAGCTGTTTTTT. It specifies CASSSLPMGREELFF. The full variable domain, its missing parts supplied by reference TRBV5-4 and TRBJ2-2, is ETGVTQSPTHLIKTRGQQVTLRCSSQSGHNTVSWYQQALGQGPQFIFQYYREEENGRGNFPPRFSGLQFPNYSSELNVNALELDDSALYLCASSSLPMGREELFFGEGSRLTVL.

In its sample, this clone was seen once. This rearrangement joins TRBV6-1 to TRBJ1-4, with D uncertain. CDR3 length equals 13 residues. V lost 2 bases and J lost 7, with 8 bases in between. Germline-derived CDR1 and CDR2 are MNHNS and SASEGT. As DNA, the CDR3 is TGTGCCAGCAGTGAAACGAGAAGTGAAAAACTGTTTTTT. It encodes CASSETRSEKLFF.

The chain uses TRBV4-3 and TRBJ2-7, with D maybe TRBD1 (5 bases). Trimming stripped 4 bases from V and 2 bases from J, with 18 bases between. Germline CDR1 and CDR2: LGHNA and YSLEER. The CDR3 has 16 residues. The CDR3 region has the DNA TGCGCCAGCAGCCTAGCCGCGTCAGGGATCACCTACGAGCAGTACTTC. Translating gives CASSLAASGITYEQYF.

The rearrangement joins TRBV5-1 to TRBJ2-7; D might be TRBD2 (6 bases). The V gene's germline CDR1 is SGHRS and CDR2 YFSETQ. The CDR3 totals 17 residues. The V end was cut by 4 bases, the J end by 0 bases, with 20 bases between. The DNA of the CDR3 is TGCGCCAGCAGCACCGGCCCGATAGCGGATGCCTCCTACGAGCAGTACTTC. It yields the protein CASSTGPIADASYEQYF.

This chain uses TRBV4-1 with TRBJ2-7; possibly TRBD1 or TRBD2 for D (6 bases each). Germline-derived CDR1 and CDR2 are MGHRA and YSYEKL. Between the trimmed V and J ends, which lost 3 bases and 5 bases, there was a span of 20 bases. The CDR3 is made up of 16 amino acids. Written as DNA, the CDR3 is TGCGCCAGCAGCCACGCAGAAACGGGGGCACGAGACGAGCAGTACTTC. Amino acids: CASSHAETGARDEQYF.

This chain connects TRBV28 to TRBJ1-1, with no clear D. The CDR3 totals 13 residues. The V gene's germline CDR1 is MDHEN and CDR2 SYDVKM. V lost 8 bases and J 4 bases, leaving 14 bases between the germline ends. CDR3 region: CASLDSGSTEAFF. CDR3 nucleotide sequence: TGTGCCAGCTTGGATTCGGGGAGCACTGAAGCTTTCTTT. The full variable domain, completed using reference TRBV28 and TRBJ1-1, is DVKVTQSSRYLVKRTGEKVFLECVQDMDHENMFWYRQDPGLGLRLIYFSYDVKMKEKGDIPEGYSVSREKKERFSLILESASTNQTSMYLCASLDSGSTEAFFGQGTRLTVV.

The CDR3, as DNA: TGTGCCAGCAGCCAAGAGGGACAGCGCTCCACAGATACGCAGTATTTT. This codes for CASSQEGQRSTDTQYF. The chain uses TRBV4-2 and TRBJ2-3; 7 bases are shared with TRBD1. CDR1 LGHNA and CDR2 YNFKEQ come from the germline V gene. The CDR3 is made up of 16 amino acids. The trim removed 0 bases at V and 2 bases at J, leaving 5 bases unmatched.

This chain connects TRBV19 to TRBJ1-6; D is ambiguous. V was cut by 7 bases and J by 4 bases, with 14 bases left in between. The germline gives CDR1 LNHDA, CDR2 SQIVND (reference sequence). CDR3 length equals 15 residues. For the CDR3, the DNA is TGTGCCAGTACCTCCTCGCGAGGGTATAATTCACCCCTCCACTTT. Translation gives CASTSSRGYNSPLHF.

The chain carries TRBV19 and TRBJ2-1, with 11 positions matching TRBD1. V gave up 6 bases and J gave up 10 bases; unmatched junction bases: 8. Germline CDR1 reads LNHDA; CDR2 reads SQIVND (reference sequence). This CDR3 contains 14 residues. The CDR3 region is CASRGTGGAGEQFF. The CDR3, as DNA: TGTGCCAGTAGAGGGACAGGGGGGGCAGGGGAGCAGTTCTTC.

This sequence joins TRBV19 and TRBJ1-3; no definite D call. Trimming removed 5 bases at V and 0 bases at J, with 8 bases between. Germline CDR1 and CDR2: LNHDA and SQIVND (reference sequence). The CDR3 covers 14 residues. The CDR3 reads CASSSRSSGNTIYF. The CDR3 DNA sequence: TGTGCCAGTAGTTCGCGGTCCTCTGGAAACACCATATATTTT.

J is TRBJ2-3 and V is TRBV9, with unresolved D. V lost 3 bases, J lost 5 bases, and 16 bases lay in between. This CDR3 is 15 amino acids long. The germline V gene has CDR1 SGDLS and CDR2 YYNGEE. DNA of the CDR3: TGTGCCAGCAGCGGGTCCTCGGGCTGGGTAGATACGCAGTATTTT. This encodes CASSGSSGWVDTQYF.

This chain connects TRBV28 to TRBJ2-7; no clear D gene. Germline CDR1 reads MDHEN; CDR2 reads SYDVKM. The CDR3 runs to 12 residues. V was trimmed by 5 bases and J by 2 bases, leaving 7 bases between them. The CDR3 sequence is CASSEQAYEQYF. In nucleotides, the CDR3 is TGTGCCAGCAGTGAACAAGCCTACGAGCAGTACTTC.

V is TRBV25-1 and J is TRBJ2-2, with D unresolved. The CDR3 contains 15 residues. Per germline, CDR1 MGHDK and CDR2 SYGVNS. Trimming cost V 1 base and J 4 bases, with 10 bases left between them. The CDR3 protein is CASSESRVGTGELFF. The CDR3 nucleotides are TGTGCCAGCAGTGAATCTCGGGTTGGCACCGGGGAGCTGTTTTTT. Using reference TRBV25-1 and TRBJ2-2 for the parts outside the CDR3, the full variable domain is EADIYQTPRYLVIGTGKKITLECSQTMGHDKMYWYQQDPGMELHLIHYSYGVNSTEKGDLSSESTVSRIRTEHFPLTLESARPSHTSQYLCASSESRVGTGELFFGEGSRLTVL.

CDR3 sequence reads: CASSTGQGFEPLHF. The CDR3 nucleotides read TGTGCCAGTAGTACGGGACAGGGATTCGAACCCCTCCACTTT. The gene calls are TRBV19 and TRBJ1-6, with 9 bases fitting TRBD1. The germline V gene encodes CDR1 LNHDA and CDR2 SQIVND (reference sequence). V trimming: 4 bases; J trimming: 12 bases; junction bases outside the gene matches: 7. This CDR3 has 14 residues.

J is TRBJ2-2 and V is TRBV7-3, with 8 bases lining up with TRBD1. Trimming removed 5 bases from V and 5 bases from J; junction bases left unmatched: 10. This CDR3 has 16 amino acids. Germline V gene lookup returns CDR1 SGHTA and CDR2 FQGTGA. In nucleotides, the CDR3 is TGTGCCAGCAGCCTCCCGGGACAGGTCCCAACCGGGGAGCTGTTTTTT. Translation gives CASSLPGQVPTGELFF.